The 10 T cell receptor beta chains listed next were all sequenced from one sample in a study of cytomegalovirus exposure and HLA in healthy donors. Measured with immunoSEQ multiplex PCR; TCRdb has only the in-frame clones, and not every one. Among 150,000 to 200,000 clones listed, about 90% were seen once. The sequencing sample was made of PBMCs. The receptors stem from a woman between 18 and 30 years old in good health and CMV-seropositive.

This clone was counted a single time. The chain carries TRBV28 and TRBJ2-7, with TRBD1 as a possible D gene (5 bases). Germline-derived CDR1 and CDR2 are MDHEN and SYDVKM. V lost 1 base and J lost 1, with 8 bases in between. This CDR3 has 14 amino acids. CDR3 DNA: TGTGCCAGCAGTTTATTGACAGTGTCCTACGAGCAGTACTTC. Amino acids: CASSLLTVSYEQYF.

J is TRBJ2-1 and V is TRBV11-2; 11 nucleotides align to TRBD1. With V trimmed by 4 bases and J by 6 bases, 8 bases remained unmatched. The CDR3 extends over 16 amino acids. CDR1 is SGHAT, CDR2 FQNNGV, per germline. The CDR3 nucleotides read TGTGCCAGCAGCTCCTGGGGACAGGGGGTTCGCAATGAGCAGTTCTTC. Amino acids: CASSSWGQGVRNEQFF.

The CDR3 nucleotides are TGTGCCAGCAGTGAAGGAGATGCTAGGCAGCCCCAGCATTTT. Its protein is CASSEGDARQPQHF. The J gene is TRBJ1-5, the V gene TRBV2; D not certain. Germline loops: CDR1 SNHLY, CDR2 FYNNEI. The CDR3 runs to 14 residues. Trimming shortened V by 1 base and J by 7 bases, and 11 bases separated the two germline ends.

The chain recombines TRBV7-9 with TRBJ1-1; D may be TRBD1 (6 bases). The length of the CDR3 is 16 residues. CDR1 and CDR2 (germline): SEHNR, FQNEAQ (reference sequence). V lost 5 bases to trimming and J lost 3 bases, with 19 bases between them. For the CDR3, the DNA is TGTGCCAGCAGCCCCGGGCGGGGGAGGGGGGACACTGAAGCTTTCTTT. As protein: CASSPGRGRGDTEAFF.

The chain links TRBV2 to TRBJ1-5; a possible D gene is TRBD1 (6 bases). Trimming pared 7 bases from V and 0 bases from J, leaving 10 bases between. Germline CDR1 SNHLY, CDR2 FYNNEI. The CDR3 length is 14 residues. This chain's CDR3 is CASNREFSNQPQHF. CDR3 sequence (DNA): TGTGCCAGCAACAGGGAGTTTAGCAATCAGCCCCAGCATTTT. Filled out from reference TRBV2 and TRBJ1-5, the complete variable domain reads EPEVTQTPSHQVTQMGQEVILRCVPISNHLYFYWYRQILGQKVEFLVSFYNNEISEKSEIFDDQFSVERPDGSNFTLKIRSTKLEDSAMYFCASNREFSNQPQHFGDGTRLSIL.

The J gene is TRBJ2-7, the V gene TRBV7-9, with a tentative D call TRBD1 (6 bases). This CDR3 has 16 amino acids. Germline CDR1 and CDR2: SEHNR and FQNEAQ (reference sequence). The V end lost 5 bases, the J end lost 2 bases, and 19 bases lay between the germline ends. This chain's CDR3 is CASSHNTTGLTYEQYF. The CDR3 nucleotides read TGTGCCAGCAGCCATAATACGACAGGTTTGACCTACGAGCAGTACTTC. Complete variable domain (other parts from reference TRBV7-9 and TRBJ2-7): DTGVSQNPRHKITKRGQNVTFRCDPISEHNRLYWYRQTLGQGPEFLTYFQNEAQLEKSRLLSDRFSAERPKGSFSTLEIQRTEQGDSAMYLCASSHNTTGLTYEQYFGPGTRLTVT.

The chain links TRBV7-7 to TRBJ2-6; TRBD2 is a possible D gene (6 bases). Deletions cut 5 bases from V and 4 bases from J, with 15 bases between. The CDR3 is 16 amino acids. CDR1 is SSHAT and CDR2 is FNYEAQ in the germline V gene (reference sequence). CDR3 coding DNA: TGTGCCAGCAGCCCCTTTGTTGCGGGAGGGGCCAACGTCCTGACTTTC. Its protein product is CASSPFVAGGANVLTF.

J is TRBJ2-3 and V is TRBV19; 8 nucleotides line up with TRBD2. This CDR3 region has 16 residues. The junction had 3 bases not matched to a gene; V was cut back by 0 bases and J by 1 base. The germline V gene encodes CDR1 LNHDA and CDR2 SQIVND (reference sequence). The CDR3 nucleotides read TGTGCCAGTAGTATAGATGGAGCGGGGGGCACAGATACGCAGTATTTT. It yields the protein CASSIDGAGGTDTQYF.

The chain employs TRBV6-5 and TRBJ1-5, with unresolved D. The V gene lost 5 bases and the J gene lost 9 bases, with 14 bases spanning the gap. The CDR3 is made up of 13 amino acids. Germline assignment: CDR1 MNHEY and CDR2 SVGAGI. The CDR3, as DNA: TGTGCCAGCAGTCGACTACCGGAGGGGCCCCAGCATTTT. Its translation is CASSRLPEGPQHF.

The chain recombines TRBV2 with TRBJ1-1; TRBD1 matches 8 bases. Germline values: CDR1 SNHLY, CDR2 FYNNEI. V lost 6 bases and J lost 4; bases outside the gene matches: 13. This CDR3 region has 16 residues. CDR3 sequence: CASREYLTGATTEAFF. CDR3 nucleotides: TGTGCCAGCAGGGAATACCTGACAGGGGCCACCACTGAAGCTTTCTTT.